A selection of T cell receptor beta chains follows, all from one sample in a study of OX40 agonist ivuxolimab in advanced cancers. Measured with immunoSEQ multiplex PCR; TCRdb has only the in-frame clones, and not every one. The data show tens of thousands of clones, 85% to 90% seen once. The sequenced sample was CD4+ or CD8+ T cells sorted from blood, obtained in a trial of the OX40 agonist ivuxolimab. These receptors originate from an adult with an advanced solid tumor such as melanoma, head and neck, liver or kidney cancer. CDR3s include the opening cysteine and the closing phenylalanine or tryptophan. A D gene is named only where the DNA matches it firmly. Clone size is given for some rows only: seen once, a few or many times, or a class if the clone is expanded.

clone size: .
J gene: TRBJ1-1
D gene: .
V gene: TRBV5-1
CDR3 protein: CASFEGGEVTEAFF
CDR3 DNA: TGCGCCAGTTTCGAAGGGGGGGAGGTCACTGAAGCTTTCTTT

clone size: .
J gene: TRBJ2-7
D gene: TRBD2
V gene: TRBV30
CDR3 protein: CAWTRGLAGKYF
CDR3 DNA: TGTGCCTGGACCCGGGGACTAGCGGGGAAGTACTTC

clone size: few
J gene: TRBJ2-2
D gene: TRBD1
V gene: TRBV28
CDR3 protein: CASSSPDRVGELFF
CDR3 DNA: TGTGCCAGCAGTTCCCCGGACAGGGTCGGGGAGCTGTTTTTT

clone size: .
J gene: TRBJ2-3
D gene: .
V gene: TRBV28
CDR3 protein: CASSPGFTDTQYF
CDR3 DNA: TGTGCCAGCAGTCCCGGGTTCACAGATACGCAGTATTTT

clone size: .
J gene: TRBJ2-7
D gene: .
V gene: TRBV11-3
CDR3 protein: CASSITGTHRLNEQYF
CDR3 DNA: TGTGCCAGCAGCATCACCGGGACCCACAGGCTCAACGAGCAGTACTTC

clone size: .
J gene: TRBJ1-1
D gene: .
V gene: TRBV2
CDR3 protein: CAASPTGSSMNTEAFF
CDR3 DNA: TGTGCCGCCAGCCCCACAGGATCGTCGATGAACACTGAAGCTTTCTTT

clone size: .
J gene: TRBJ2-1
D gene: TRBD1
V gene: TRBV7-9
CDR3 protein: CASSLAGTGVYNEQFF
CDR3 DNA: TGTGCCAGCAGCTTAGCGGGGACAGGGGTCTACAATGAGCAGTTCTTC

clone size: .
J gene: TRBJ1-4
D gene: TRBD1
V gene: TRBV28
CDR3 protein: CASRNAGDRTEKLFF
CDR3 DNA: TGTGCCAGCAGAAACGCGGGGGACAGGACTGAAAAACTGTTTTTT

clone size: few
J gene: TRBJ1-2
D gene: .
V gene: TRBV7-2
CDR3 protein: CASSWPGTTLGGYTF
CDR3 DNA: TGTGCCAGCAGCTGGCCAGGGACGACTCTCGGCGGCTACACCTTC

clone size: .
J gene: TRBJ1-2
D gene: .
V gene: TRBV4-1
CDR3 protein: CASSHRADGYTF
CDR3 DNA: TGCGCCAGCAGCCACCGGGCCGATGGCTACACCTTC

clone size: .
J gene: TRBJ2-3
D gene: TRBD2
V gene: TRBV18
CDR3 protein: CASSRSTSGGNTDTQYF
CDR3 DNA: TGTGCCAGCTCTCGGTCGACTAGCGGGGGGAACACAGATACGCAGTATTTT

clone size: once
J gene: TRBJ2-2
D gene: TRBD1
V gene: TRBV5-5
CDR3 protein: CASSLVWTGDTGELFF
CDR3 DNA: TGTGCCAGCAGCTTGGTGTGGACAGGGGACACCGGGGAGCTGTTTTTT

clone size: .
J gene: TRBJ1-2
D gene: .
V gene: TRBV6-5
CDR3 protein: CATAKGDYGYTF
CDR3 DNA: TGTGCCACGGCAAAGGGGGACTATGGCTACACCTTC

clone size: .
J gene: TRBJ1-5
D gene: .
V gene: TRBV5-4
CDR3 protein: CASSAGDNQPQHF
CDR3 DNA: TGTGCCAGCTCGGCAGGTGACAATCAGCCCCAGCATTTT

clone size: .
J gene: TRBJ2-7
D gene: TRBD1
V gene: TRBV5-1
CDR3 protein: CASSTGQGADEQYF
CDR3 DNA: TGCGCCAGCAGCACCGGACAGGGTGCCGACGAGCAGTACTTC

clone size: .
J gene: TRBJ1-2
D gene: .
V gene: TRBV18
CDR3 protein: CASSPARGGNYGYTF
CDR3 DNA: TGTGCCAGCTCACCAGCCAGGGGCGGTAACTATGGCTACACCTTC

clone size: .
J gene: TRBJ2-1
D gene: TRBD1
V gene: TRBV6-1
CDR3 protein: CASSERTGRTFNEQFF
CDR3 DNA: TGTGCCAGCAGTGAGAGGACAGGTCGGACCTTCAATGAGCAGTTCTTC

clone size: .
J gene: TRBJ2-5
D gene: .
V gene: TRBV5-4
CDR3 protein: CASSWDEETQYF
CDR3 DNA: TGTGCCAGCAGTTGGGACGAAGAGACCCAGTACTTC

clone size: .
J gene: TRBJ2-1
D gene: TRBD2
V gene: TRBV19
CDR3 protein: CASSTTSGSYNEQFF
CDR3 DNA: TGTGCCAGTAGTACAACTAGCGGCTCCTACAATGAGCAGTTCTTC

clone size: .
J gene: TRBJ2-3
D gene: TRBD2
V gene: TRBV5-1
CDR3 protein: CASSLEAGAVDTQYF
CDR3 DNA: TGCGCCAGCAGCTTGGAAGCGGGAGCGGTAGATACGCAGTATTTT

clone size: few
J gene: TRBJ1-1
D gene: .
V gene: TRBV2
CDR3 protein: CASSGQQNTEAFF
CDR3 DNA: TGTGCCAGCAGCGGACAGCAAAACACTGAAGCTTTCTTT

clone size: once
J gene: TRBJ1-2
D gene: .
V gene: TRBV18
CDR3 protein: CASSPDSYGYTF
CDR3 DNA: TGTGCCAGCTCACCGGACAGCTATGGCTACACCTTC

clone size: .
J gene: TRBJ1-1
D gene: .
V gene: TRBV28
CDR3 protein: CASSLLAGTAFF
CDR3 DNA: TGTGCCAGCAGTTTACTGGCAGGAACGGCTTTCTTT

clone size: few
J gene: TRBJ2-7
D gene: .
V gene: TRBV2
CDR3 protein: CASRRDKPSPREQYF
CDR3 DNA: TGTGCCAGCAGGAGGGACAAACCCTCTCCTCGGGAGCAGTACTTC

clone size: .
J gene: TRBJ2-1
D gene: TRBD2
V gene: TRBV6-1
CDR3 protein: CASRRTSGNNEQFF
CDR3 DNA: TGTGCCAGCAGGCGGACTAGCGGGAACAATGAGCAGTTCTTC